This T cell receptor beta chain was captured by sequencing in a study of cytomegalovirus exposure and HLA in healthy donors. Study-wide results and caveats: A later analysis reportedly found that, within productive TCRs, an Asian-associated ancestry cluster had fewer N-insertions than the mean observed across the roughly 690 donors. A previous analysis found most TCR beta V segments productive roughly 87% or roughly 30% of the time.

Per the germline V gene, CDR1 is LNHDA and CDR2 is SQIVND (reference sequence). The CDR3 loop spans 15 amino acids. V lost 7 bases and J 3 bases, leaving 16 bases between the germline ends. This PCR relied on a set of 60 Vbeta primers and 13 Jbeta primers. Generated by immunoSEQ multiplex PCR, the TCRdb table keeps only in-frame clones and is missing some. Of 100,000 to 150,000 clones detected, around 67% appear once; the ten largest clones hold about 4.3%. Note on this clone: Its specificity is unknown.

Sequenced: PBMCs. The chain combines TRBV19 with TRBJ1-5; D unclear. The clonotype comes from a man between 60 and 70 years old in good health and CMV-seropositive. CDR3 DNA sequence: TGTGCCAGTAAACGACGTCAGGCCTCCAATCAGCCCCAGCATTTT. This translates into CASKRRQASNQPQHF. Using reference TRBV19 and TRBJ1-5 for the parts outside the CDR3, the full variable domain is DGGITQSPKYLFRKEGQNVTLSCEQNLNHDAMYWYRQDPGQGLRLIYYSQIVNDFQKGDIAEGYSVSREKKESFPLTVTSAQKNPTAFYLCASKRRQASNQPQHFGDGTRLSIL.